This TCR beta chain appears in the sequencing data of a study of monozygotic twins with inflammatory bowel disease. The unique tags termed UMIs, each holding a 6-nucleotide sample barcode, were added by means of template switching. TCRdb re-called the 5' RACE reads and shows each CDR3 protein once, DNA omitted. This repertoire includes about 420,000 distinct CDR3 sequences. The CDR3 contains 12 residues. The germline V gene encodes CDR1 SGHTA and CDR2 FQGNSA. Sequencing was carried out using blood. The V gene is TRBV7-2, the J gene TRBJ2-5. The origin of this receptor is a human donor with ulcerative colitis or Crohn's disease, or a healthy co-twin of an affected twin (not recorded which). Here the CDR3 reads CASSRLQETQYF.